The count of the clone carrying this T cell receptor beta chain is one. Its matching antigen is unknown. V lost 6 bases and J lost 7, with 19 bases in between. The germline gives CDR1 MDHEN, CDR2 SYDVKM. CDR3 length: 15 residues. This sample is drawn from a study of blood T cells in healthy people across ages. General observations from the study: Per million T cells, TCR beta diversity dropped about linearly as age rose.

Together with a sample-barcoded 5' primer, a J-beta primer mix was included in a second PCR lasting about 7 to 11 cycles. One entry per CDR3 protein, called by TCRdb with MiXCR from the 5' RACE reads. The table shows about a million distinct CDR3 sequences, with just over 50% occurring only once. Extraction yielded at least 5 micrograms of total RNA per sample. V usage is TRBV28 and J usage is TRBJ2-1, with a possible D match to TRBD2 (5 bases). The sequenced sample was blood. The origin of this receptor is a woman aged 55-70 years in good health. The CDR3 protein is CASRSWKAARNEQFF. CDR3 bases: TGTGCCAGCAGGAGTTGGAAAGCGGCTAGGAATGAGCAGTTCTTC.